These 8 T cell receptor beta chains came from one sample sequenced in a study of T cell responses to AZD1222 COVID-19 vaccine. Repertoires were generated with immunoSEQ multiplex PCR, while TCRdb's copy carries only in-frame clones and drops some. Among roughly 150,000 clones listed, approximately 93% were seen once. The input for sequencing was peripheral blood, taken 28 days after the second AZD1222 dose. Source of these receptors: an adult who received the AZD1222 COVID-19 vaccine.

In DNA form, the CDR3 reads TGTGCCAGCAGGCCCAGAGGGACAGGGGACCTTGAAGCTTTCTTT. Translating gives CASRPRGTGDLEAFF. The chain couples TRBV7-2 to TRBJ1-1; 10 bases line up with TRBD1. Germline trimming cut 6 bases from V and 7 bases from J; bases unmatched to any gene: 11. CDR3 length equals 15 residues. Looked up from germline, CDR1 is SGHTA and CDR2 is FQGNSA.

This rearrangement joins TRBV4-2 to TRBJ2-2; 7 positions match TRBD2. The CDR3 totals 16 residues. V lost 4 bases, J lost 3 bases, and 8 bases stayed unmatched. In germline, CDR1 is LGHNA, CDR2 YNFKEQ. The DNA of the CDR3 is TGTGCCAGCAGCCGATTGGGGGAGGGAGACACCGGGGAGCTGTTTTTT. Protein: CASSRLGEGDTGELFF.

This chain uses TRBV5-4 with TRBJ2-3; 9 nucleotides match TRBD2. Germline-derived CDR1 and CDR2 are SGHNT and YYREEE (reference sequence). The CDR3 runs 16 residues. The J segment lost 3 bases and the V segment lost 0 bases, leaving 5 bases of the junction unmatched. The CDR3: CASSLEGGGVTDTQYF. CDR3 sequence (DNA): TGTGCCAGCAGCTTGGAAGGCGGGGGGGTAACAGATACGCAGTATTTT.

V gene TRBV7-3 combines with J gene TRBJ2-7, with TRBD1 matching over 10 bases. Germline-derived CDR1 and CDR2 are SGHTA and FQGTGA. The length of the CDR3 is 15 residues. The J segment lost 4 bases and the V segment lost 3 bases, leaving 6 bases of the junction unmatched. The CDR3 protein is CASSLTGGAEYEQYF. The CDR3 DNA reads as TGTGCCAGCAGCTTGACAGGGGGCGCAGAGTACGAGCAGTACTTC.

The chain recombines TRBV18 with TRBJ1-3, with 8 positions matching TRBD1. Germline CDR1 reads KGHSH; CDR2 reads LQKENI. The CDR3 extends over 15 amino acids. The V and J ends lost 3 bases and 5 bases, in that order; junction bases with no gene match: 6. CDR3 nucleotides: TGTGCCAGCTCACCCTCGGACAGGGCACGAAACACCATATATTTT. Its protein is CASSPSDRARNTIYF.

The genes are TRBV18 and TRBJ2-7; D is possibly TRBD1 or TRBD2 (5 bases each). This CDR3 comprises 14 residues. CDR1 and CDR2 (germline): KGHSH, LQKENI. V was pared by 3 bases and J by 2 bases, with 11 bases between. The CDR3, as DNA: TGTGCCAGCTCACCTGGGGGAATTCCCTACGAGCAGTACTTC. This gives the protein CASSPGGIPYEQYF.

CDR3 loop: CASTSGANTEAFF. CDR3 coding DNA: TGTGCCAGCACCTCGGGGGCGAACACTGAAGCTTTCTTT. V usage is TRBV28 and J usage is TRBJ1-1; a weak D match, TRBD1 (6 bases). Per germline, CDR1 MDHEN and CDR2 SYDVKM. V lost 7 bases, J lost 1 base, and 10 bases lay in between. The CDR3 totals 13 residues.

The rearrangement uses TRBV9 and TRBJ1-1; 10 positions agree with TRBD1. Germline values: CDR1 SGDLS, CDR2 YYNGEE. V was pared by 3 bases and J by 5 bases, with 7 bases of the junction left unmatched. The CDR3 runs 15 residues. This CDR3 reads CASSAEGTGVTEAFF. The CDR3 region has the DNA TGTGCCAGCAGCGCAGAAGGGACAGGGGTGACTGAAGCTTTCTTT.